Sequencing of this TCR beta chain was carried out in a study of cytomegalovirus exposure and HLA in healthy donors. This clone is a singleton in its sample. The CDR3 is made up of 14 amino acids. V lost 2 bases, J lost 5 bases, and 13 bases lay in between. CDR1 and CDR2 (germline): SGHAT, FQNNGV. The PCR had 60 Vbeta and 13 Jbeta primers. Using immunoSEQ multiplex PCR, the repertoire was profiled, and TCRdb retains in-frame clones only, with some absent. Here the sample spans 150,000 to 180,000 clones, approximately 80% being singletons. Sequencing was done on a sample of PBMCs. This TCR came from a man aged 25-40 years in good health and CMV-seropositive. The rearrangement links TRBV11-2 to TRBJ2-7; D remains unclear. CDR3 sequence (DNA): TGTGCCAGCAGCTTATCCGGAGATCTGAACGAGCAGTACTTC. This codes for CASSLSGDLNEQYF.